The rows below give T cell receptor beta chains drawn from one sample of a study of tumor-infiltrating lymphocytes in primary liver carcinoma. TCRdb recomputed calls from the multiplex PCR reads with MiXCR, one row per CDR3 protein. This sample has some 130,000 distinct CDR3 sequences, with approximately 71% found just once. The specimen was tumor-adjacent normal liver tissue. Every receptor here comes from a woman in her sixties or seventies with primary liver carcinoma and hepatitis B virus infection. CDR3s include the opening cysteine and the closing phenylalanine or tryptophan. A D gene is named only where the DNA matches it firmly. For some rows the clone size is stated as once, few or many, or as a class when expanded; others skip it.

TRBJ2-2 | - | 14 | - | TRBV12-3/TRBV12-4 | TGTGCCAATACAGGGGACTGTAGAACCGGGGAGCTGTTTTTT | CANTGDCRTGELFF
TRBJ2-3 | - | 15 | TRBD2 | TRBV28 | TGTGCCAGCAGCCGTAGCGGGGGGGGGACAGATACGCAGTATTTT | CASSRSGGGTDTQYF
TRBJ1-3 | once | 15 | - | TRBV9 | TGTGCCAGCAGCGTATGGGGGGATTCTGGAAACACCATATATTTT | CASSVWGDSGNTIYF
TRBJ1-6 | many | 16 | - | TRBV7-8 | TGTGCCAGCAGCTCCGAAGGGGGGATGCGGAATTCACCCCTCCACTTT | CASSSEGGMRNSPLHF
TRBJ2-2 | - | 16 | - | TRBV14 | TGTGCCAGCAGCCAATCAGACGGGAGAAATACCGTGGAGTTGTTTTTT | CASSQSDGRNTVELFF
TRBJ2-1 | - | 13 | - | TRBV29-1 | TGCAGTGTTACAGGGGAGGTTGACAATGAGCAGCTCTTC | CSVTGEVDNEQLF
TRBJ2-2 | - | 13 | - | TRBV12-3/TRBV12-4 | TGTGCCAGCAGATCCAGGGTTACCGGGGAGCTGTTTTTT | CASRSRVTGELFF
TRBJ2-2 | - | 15 | - | TRBV6-2/TRBV6-3 | TGTGCCAGCAGTTGCGGCGGCCTGAACACCGGGGAGCTGTTTTTT | CASSCGGLNTGELFF
TRBJ2-4 | - | 14 | TRBD1 | TRBV12-3/TRBV12-4 | TGTGCCAGCAGTCAACCGGGACAGGGACACATTCATTACTTC | CASSQPGQGHIHYF
TRBJ2-7 | - | 14 | TRBD1 | TRBV5-6 | TGTGTCAGCAACTTGGTCTCTGGGACAGGGGCTGAGTACTTC | CVSNLVSGTGAEYF
TRBJ2-3 | - | 14 | - | TRBV12-3/TRBV12-4 | TGTGCCGGCAATTTATGGGACAGCACAGATACGCAGTATTTT | CAGNLWDSTDTQYF
TRBJ2-5 | - | 15 | - | TRBV11-2 | TGTGCCAGCAGTACCGTGGGATTCGCAGTAGAGACCCAGTACTTC | CASSTVGFAVETQYF
TRBJ2-7 | - | 14 | TRBD2 | TRBV5-1 | TGCGCCAGCAGCTTATTAGCGGGAGATTACAAGCAATACTTC | CASSLLAGDYKQYF
TRBJ2-7 | - | 13 | TRBD1 | TRBV6-1 | TGTGCCAGCTTGAGGGACAGACCCCACGAGCAGTACTTC | CASLRDRPHEQYF
TRBJ1-1 | - | 15 | - | TRBV11-2 | TGTGCCAACAGCAGCGAAACCGGGACGGTACTTAAAGCTCTCTTT | CANSSETGTVLKALF
TRBJ1-1 | medium-sized | 14 | - | TRBV11-2 | TGTGCCAGCAGCTGGGGACGGATGAACACTGAAGCTTTCTTT | CASSWGRMNTEAFF
TRBJ1-1 | - | 14 | TRBD1 | TRBV11-2 | TGTGCCAGCAGCTTAACCAGGGGGCTAGCTGATGCCTTCTTT | CASSLTRGLADAFF
TRBJ1-4 | once | 15 | TRBD1 | TRBV28 | TGTGCCAGCACCCAAAGGGGACAGTCTAATGAAAATCTGTTTTTT | CASTQRGQSNENLFF
TRBJ1-2 | - | 15 | TRBD1 | TRBV6-6 | TGTGCCAGCAGTTGCCCGGAGACAGGGAAGGATGGCTACACCTTC | CASSCPETGKDGYTF
TRBJ2-1 | - | 13 | - | TRBV11-2 | TGTGCTAGCAGCTTGACTAGTGGTGGTGAGCAGTTCTTC | CASSLTSGGEQFF
TRBJ2-2 | - | 15 | - | TRBV5-4 | TGTGCCAGCAGATCAGGCAGGGGCTACACCGGGGAGCTGTTTTTT | CASRSGRGYTGELFF
TRBJ2-1 | many | 18 | TRBD2 | TRBV14 | TGTGCCAGCAGCCTTAGCGGGAGAAGGTCTCTCGGTTCGATTCAGCAGTTCTTC | CASSLSGRRSLGSIQQFF
TRBJ2-1 | - | 18 | TRBD2 | TRBV11-2 | TGTGCCACCAGCTTAGCTCTCGGGACTAGCAGGGTCTACAATGAGCAGTTCTTC | CATSLALGTSRVYNEQFF
TRBJ1-1 | - | 12 | TRBD1 | TRBV29-1 | TGCAACGCGGGACAGGGGAATACTGGAGCTTTCTTT | CNAGQGNTGAFF
TRBJ2-7 | many | 14 | - | TRBV29-1 | TGCAGCGCGACGGGACTCAAGGGCTCCTACGAGCAGTACTTC | CSATGLKGSYEQYF
TRBJ2-7 | - | 15 | TRBD2 | TRBV6-2/TRBV6-3 | TGTGCCAGCAGTACCACGCGGCGGGGGATCTACGAGCAATACTTC | CASSTTRRGIYEQYF